The entry below gives a single TCR beta chain sequence along with its context. What it recognizes is unknown. PCR involved 60 Vbeta and 13 Jbeta primers. Produced via immunoSEQ multiplex PCR; TCRdb's table is partial and in-frame only. The clone table shows approximately 52,000 clones, with the ten largest holding more than 9%. These data come from a study of cytomegalovirus exposure and HLA in healthy donors. Study findings and constraints: The authors later found most CMV-associated TCR beta chains appeared HLA-restricted. Later genetic work tied a missense DCLRE1C variant to beta-chain V and J trimming. CMV serostatus was the only immune exposure information that was available.

Germline assignment: CDR1 SNHLY and CDR2 FYNNEI. The V end was cut by 4 bases, the J end by 0 bases, with 6 bases between. The CDR3 runs to 13 residues. The source of this sequence is a woman aged 55-69 years in good health and CMV-seropositive. The sequencing sample was made of PBMCs. This chain connects TRBV2 to TRBJ1-2; D gene uncertain. The CDR3 bases are TGTGCCAGCAGTGTGCAGGCTAACTATGGCTACACCTTC. Translating it yields CASSVQANYGYTF.